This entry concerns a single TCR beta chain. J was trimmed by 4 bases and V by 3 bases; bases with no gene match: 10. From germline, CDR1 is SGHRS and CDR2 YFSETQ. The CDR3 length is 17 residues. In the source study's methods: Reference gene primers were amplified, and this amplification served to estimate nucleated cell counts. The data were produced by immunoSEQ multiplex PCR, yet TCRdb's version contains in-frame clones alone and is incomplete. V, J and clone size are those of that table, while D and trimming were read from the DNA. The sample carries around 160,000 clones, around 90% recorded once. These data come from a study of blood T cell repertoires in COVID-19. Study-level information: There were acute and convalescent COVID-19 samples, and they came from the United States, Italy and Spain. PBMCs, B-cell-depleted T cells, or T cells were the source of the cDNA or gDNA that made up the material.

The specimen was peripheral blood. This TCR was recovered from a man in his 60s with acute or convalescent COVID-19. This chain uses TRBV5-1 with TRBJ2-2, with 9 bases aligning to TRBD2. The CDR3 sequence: CASSSISSRGGTGELFF. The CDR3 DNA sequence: TGCGCCAGCAGCTCGATTAGCTCGCGGGGGGGCACCGGGGAGCTGTTTTTT.